The text below deals with one T cell receptor beta chain. Its antigen is as yet unknown. This sample stems from a study of T cell repertoires in cytomegalovirus infection. As for the study in general: Recently described HLA-C-restricted plus well-studied HLA-B-restricted CMV epitopes were used.

TCRdb re-called the reads with MiXCR, one entry per CDR3 protein. The sample contains hundreds of thousands of distinct CDR3 sequences, under 45% of which appear only once. The material sequenced was cultured PBMCs, taken from culture after CMV antigen stimulation. The clonotype originates from a human donor in good health (CMV status not recorded). Some clones in this sample may be carry-over from other donors' samples.

CDR3 coding DNA: TGTGCCAGCAGCTCCGACAGGGTGGGGAACACTGAAGCTTTCTTT. The encoded protein is CASSSDRVGNTEAFF. The genes are TRBV11-2 and TRBJ1-1, with TRBD1 matching 7 bases. The V segment lost 4 bases and the J segment 1 base; nucleotides outside the gene matches: 6. Germline V CDR1 and CDR2: SGHAT, FQNNGV. The CDR3 contains 15 residues.